The present T cell receptor (beta chain) was sequenced within a study of cytomegalovirus exposure and HLA in healthy donors. Across the study: Drawn from HLA-typed donors, about 85 million unique TCRs were held in an early data release.

The CDR3 is 14 amino acids. Germline lookup yields CDR1 LNHDA and CDR2 SQIVND (reference sequence). V lost 7 bases and J 4 bases, leaving 16 bases between the germline ends. About this clone: Its antigen is unknown.

Study-wide findings and caveats: Most likely, a cluster of highly shared sequence variants arose as a sequencing artifact. Analyses of presence/absence relied on an assumption of roughly uniform sequencing depth across donors.

The primer mix had 60 Vbeta and 13 Jbeta primers. Sequencing was performed with immunoSEQ multiplex PCR; in TCRdb, only in-frame clones are kept and a portion is missing. Here the sample spans more than 150,000 clones, around three quarters being singletons. This chain joins TRBV19 and TRBJ2-5; tentatively, D is TRBD2 (5 bases). The sample was PBMCs. The TCR was taken from a boy between 10 and 17 years old in good health and CMV-seronegative. CDR3 coding DNA: TGTGCCAGTACTGGCCTAGCCCTCGGAGAGACCCAGTACTTC. Residues: CASTGLALGETQYF.